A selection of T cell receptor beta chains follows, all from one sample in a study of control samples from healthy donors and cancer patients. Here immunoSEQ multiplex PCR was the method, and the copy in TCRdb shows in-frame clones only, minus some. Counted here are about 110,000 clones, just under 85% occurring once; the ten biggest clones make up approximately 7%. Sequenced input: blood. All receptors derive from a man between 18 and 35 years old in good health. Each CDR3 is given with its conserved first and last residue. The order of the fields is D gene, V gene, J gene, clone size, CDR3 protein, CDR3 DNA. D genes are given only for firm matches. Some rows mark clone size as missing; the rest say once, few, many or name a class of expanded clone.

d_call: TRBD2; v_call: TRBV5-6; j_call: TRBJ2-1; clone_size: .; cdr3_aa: CASSLGLAGVSNEQFF; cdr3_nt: TGTGCCAGCAGCTTGGGACTAGCGGGGGTGAGCAATGAGCAGTTCTTC
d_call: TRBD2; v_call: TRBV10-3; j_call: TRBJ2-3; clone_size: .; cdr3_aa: CAIKSGGVSTDTQYF; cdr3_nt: TGTGCCATCAAGAGCGGGGGGGTTAGCACAGATACGCAGTATTTT
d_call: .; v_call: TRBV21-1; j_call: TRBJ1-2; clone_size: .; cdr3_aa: CASSLGAPPYGYTF; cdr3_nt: TGTGCCAGCAGCCTCGGAGCCCCCCCCTATGGCTACACCTTC
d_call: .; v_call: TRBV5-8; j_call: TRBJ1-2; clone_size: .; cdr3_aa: CASSPGRRFGGYTF; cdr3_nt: TGTGCCAGCAGCCCCGGAAGAAGGTTTGGTGGCTACACCTTC
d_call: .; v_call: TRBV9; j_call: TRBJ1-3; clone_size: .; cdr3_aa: CASSVVGGPGNTIYF; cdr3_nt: TGTGCCAGCAGCGTTGTCGGAGGCCCTGGAAACACCATATATTTT
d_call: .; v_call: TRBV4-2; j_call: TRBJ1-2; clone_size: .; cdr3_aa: CASSQEWRGSRGYTF; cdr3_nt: TGTGCCAGCAGCCAAGAATGGAGGGGTTCTCGGGGCTACACCTTC
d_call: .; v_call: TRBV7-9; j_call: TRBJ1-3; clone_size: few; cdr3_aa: CASSLAYVSSGNTIYF; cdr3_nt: TGTGCCAGCAGCTTAGCGTATGTAAGCTCTGGAAACACCATATATTTT
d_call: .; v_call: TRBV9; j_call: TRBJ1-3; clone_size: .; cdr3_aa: CASSVGVGTSGNTIYF; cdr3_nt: TGTGCCAGCAGCGTAGGTGTAGGGACATCAGGAAACACCATATATTTT
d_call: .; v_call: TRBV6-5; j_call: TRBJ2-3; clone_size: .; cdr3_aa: CASRDRTSTDTQYF; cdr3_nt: TGTGCCAGCAGGGACCGAACTAGCACAGATACGCAGTATTTT
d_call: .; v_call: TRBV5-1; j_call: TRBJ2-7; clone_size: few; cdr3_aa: CASSLGGRQKVGTRSYEQYF; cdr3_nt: TGCGCCAGCAGCTTAGGGGGGCGCCAGAAGGTCGGGACGAGATCCTACGAGCAGTACTTC
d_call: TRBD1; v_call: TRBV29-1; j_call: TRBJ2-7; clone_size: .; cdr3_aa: CSVQRPGQGYEQYF; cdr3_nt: TGCAGCGTTCAAAGACCGGGACAGGGATACGAGCAGTACTTC
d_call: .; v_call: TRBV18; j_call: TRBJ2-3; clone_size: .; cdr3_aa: CASTGLSTDTQYF; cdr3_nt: TGTGCCAGCACCGGACTTAGCACAGATACGCAGTATTTT
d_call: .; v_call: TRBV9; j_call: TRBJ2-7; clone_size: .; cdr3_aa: CASSVDGGTLSEQYF; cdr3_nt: TGTGCCAGCAGCGTAGATGGGGGGACACTCTCCGAGCAGTACTTC
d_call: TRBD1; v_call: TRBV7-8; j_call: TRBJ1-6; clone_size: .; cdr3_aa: CASSGTTGTGNSPLHF; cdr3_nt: TGTGCCAGCAGCGGGACAACCGGGACAGGGAATTCACCCCTCCACTTT
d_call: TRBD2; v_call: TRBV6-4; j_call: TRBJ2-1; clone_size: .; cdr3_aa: CASSDVAGGHNEQFF; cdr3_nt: TGTGCCAGCAGTGATGTAGCGGGGGGGCACAATGAGCAGTTCTTC
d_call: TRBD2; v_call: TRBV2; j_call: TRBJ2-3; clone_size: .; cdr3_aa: CASSGLKTSGARGTDTQYF; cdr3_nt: TGTGCCAGCAGTGGGTTGAAGACTAGCGGTGCCCGGGGCACAGATACGCAGTATTTT